This T cell receptor beta chain comes out of a study of technical replicates of blood from a handful of donors. Data came from immunoSEQ multiplex PCR; TCRdb stores just in-frame clones and leaves some out. Here the sample spans 95,000 or so clones, 90% to 95% being singletons. The CDR3 spans 12 residues. Germline CDR1 SGHRS, CDR2 YFSETQ. The V end was cut by 0 bases, the J end by 6 bases, with 6 bases between. The V gene is TRBV5-1, the J gene TRBJ1-2; D gene ambiguous. Sequencing was done on a sample of T cells isolated from PBMCs. The sequence derives from a human donor in good health. The CDR3 is CASSLGQNGYTF. CDR3 in DNA: TGCGCCAGCAGCTTGGGACAAAATGGCTACACCTTC.